This TCR beta chain originates from a study of blood T cell repertoires in COVID-19. The CDR3 is made up of 13 amino acids. The germline gives CDR1 MNHNS, CDR2 SASEGT. V shed 3 bases and J 7 bases; nucleotides not matched to a gene: 3. The method was immunoSEQ multiplex PCR; TCRdb's version includes in-frame clones alone and lacks a portion of them. The repertoire has about 75,000 clones, more than 65% of them found once; the top ten carry approximately 20%. This chain connects TRBV6-1 to TRBJ2-1, with TRBD1 matching 7 bases. This clonotype originated in a woman in her forties or fifties with acute or convalescent COVID-19. The sequencing sample was made of peripheral blood. CDR3 DNA sequence: TGTGCCAGCAGTGAGCAGGGGGTGAATGAGCAGTTCTTC. It translates to CASSEQGVNEQFF.